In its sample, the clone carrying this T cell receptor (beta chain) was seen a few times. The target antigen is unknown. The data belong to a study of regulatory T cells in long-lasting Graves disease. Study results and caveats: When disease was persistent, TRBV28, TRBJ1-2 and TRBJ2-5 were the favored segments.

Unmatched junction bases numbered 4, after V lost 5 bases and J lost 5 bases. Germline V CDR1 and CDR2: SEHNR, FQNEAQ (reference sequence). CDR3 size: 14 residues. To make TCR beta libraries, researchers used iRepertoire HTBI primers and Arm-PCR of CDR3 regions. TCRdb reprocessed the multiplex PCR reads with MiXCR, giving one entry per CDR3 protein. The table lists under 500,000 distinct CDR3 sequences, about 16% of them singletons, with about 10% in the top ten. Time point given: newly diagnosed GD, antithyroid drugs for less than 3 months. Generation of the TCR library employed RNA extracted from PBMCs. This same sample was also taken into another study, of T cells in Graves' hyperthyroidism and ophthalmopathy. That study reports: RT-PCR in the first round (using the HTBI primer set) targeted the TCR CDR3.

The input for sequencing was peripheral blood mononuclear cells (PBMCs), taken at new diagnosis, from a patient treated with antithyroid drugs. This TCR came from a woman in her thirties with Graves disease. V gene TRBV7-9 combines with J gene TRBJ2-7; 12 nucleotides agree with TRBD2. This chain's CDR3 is CASSASGRVHEQYF. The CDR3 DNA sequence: TGTGCCAGCAGCGCTAGCGGGAGGGTCCACGAGCAGTACTTC.